The 29 T cell receptor beta chains reported below all come from one sample, sequenced in a study of beta chain features in type 1 diabetes. cDNA synthesis used the whole RNA isolate, giving expressed TCRB sequences. Some clones are missing from TCRdb's copy, which holds only in-frame ones; the method was immunoSEQ multiplex PCR. There are a few hundred thousand clones in the sample; over 12% occur only once, and under 0.02% lies in the top ten. The sample taken for sequencing was naive CD4+ T cells from blood. These receptors were obtained from a woman younger than 30 in good health.

In its sample, this clone was seen a few times. The V gene is TRBV29-1, the J gene TRBJ2-3; no definite D call. With 4 bases removed from V and 6 bases from J, the gap between germline ends came to 5 bases. The germline V gene has CDR1 SQVTM and CDR2 ANQGSEA. This CDR3 comprises 10 residues. The CDR3 spells CSVGEDTQYF. The CDR3 DNA sequence: TGCAGCGTTGGCGAGGATACGCAGTATTTT.

The V call is TRBV19, the J call TRBJ2-1; 7 bases are shared with TRBD2. In germline, CDR1 is LNHDA, CDR2 SQIVND (reference sequence). The CDR3 extends over 12 amino acids. The CDR3 reads CSTGGPWNEQFF. CDR3 sequence (DNA): TGTTCGACGGGAGGACCATGGAATGAGCAGTTCTTC.

V gene TRBV5-1 combines with J gene TRBJ2-1; D is ambiguous. Trimming took 0 bases from V and 7 from J, leaving 20 bases between them. From germline, CDR1 is SGHRS and CDR2 YFSETQ. The CDR3 consists of 17 residues. The CDR3: CASSLEFLVASGNEQFF. CDR3 DNA sequence: TGCGCCAGCAGCTTGGAATTTTTAGTGGCTAGTGGGAATGAGCAGTTCTTC.

This clone occurred a few times. The chain combines TRBV5-1 with TRBJ2-5; D not resolved. Trimming left V 7 bases short and J 1 base short, with 11 bases between. The CDR3 spans 13 residues. CDR1 and CDR2 (germline): SGHRS, YFSETQ. The DNA for the CDR3 is TGCGCCAGCCAAGACACCAGCCAAGAGACCCAGTACTTC. Its translation is CASQDTSQETQYF.

This clone was observed a few times. At one end the junction does not follow the germline gene, possibly because of a read error. This chain uses TRBV29-1 with TRBJ2-7; D is perhaps TRBD2 (6 bases). The V gene's germline CDR1 is SQVTM and CDR2 ANQGSEA. CDR3 length equals 14 residues. DNA for the CDR3: TGCAGCATTGAACACGGGACTCCGGTGGGGGAGCAGTACTTC. It codes for CSIEHGTPVGEQYF.

This clone was recorded a few times. V usage is TRBV29-1 and J usage is TRBJ1-1, with D perhaps matching TRBD1 (5 bases). The CDR3 covers 13 residues. The germline V gene encodes CDR1 SQVTM and CDR2 ANQGSEA. V lost 1 base and J lost 1, with 7 bases in between. CDR3 amino acids: CSVEGTSNTEAFF. CDR3 in DNA: TGCAGCGTTGAAGGGACATCGAACACTGAAGCTTTCTTT.

This chain uses TRBV30 with TRBJ2-2; D is possibly TRBD2 (7 bases). Germline CDR1 GTSNPN, CDR2 SVGIG (reference sequence). Trimming removed 0 bases from V and 6 bases from J, with 11 bases in between. The CDR3 is 14 residues long. The CDR3 nucleotides read TGTGCCTGGAGTGTAACGGGGGGCTCCGGGGAGCTGTTTTTT. Its translation is CAWSVTGGSGELFF. Combining the CDR3 with reference TRBV30 and TRBJ2-2 gives the whole variable domain SQTIHQWPATLVQPVGSPLSLECTVEGTSNPNLYWYRQAAGRGLQLLFYSVGIGQISSEVPQNLSASRPQDRQFILSSKKLLLSDSGFYLCAWSVTGGSGELFFGEGSRLTVL.

The chain uses TRBV7-9 and TRBJ1-1; 9 positions agree with TRBD1. The germline CDR1 and CDR2 sequences are SEHNR and FQNEAQ (reference sequence). The CDR3 is made up of 17 amino acids. J was trimmed by 5 bases and V by 6 bases; bases with no gene match: 16. CDR3 coding DNA: TGTGCCAGCAGTTTGACCGGGACAGGGAAACCGGATACTGAAGCTTTCTTT. Its protein is CASSLTGTGKPDTEAFF.

J is TRBJ2-1 and V is TRBV9; D is undetermined. The CDR3 contains 12 residues. Deletions cut 0 bases from V and 7 bases from J, with 5 bases between. Germline values: CDR1 SGDLS, CDR2 YYNGEE. CDR3 region: CASSVDRNEQFF. The CDR3 DNA follows: TGTGCCAGCAGCGTAGATAGAAATGAGCAGTTCTTC. The whole variable domain, filled in from reference TRBV9 and TRBJ2-1, reads DSGVTQTPKHLITATGQRVTLRCSPRSGDLSVYWYQQSLDQGLQFLIQYYNGEERAKGNILERFSAQQFPDLHSELNLSSLELGDSALYFCASSVDRNEQFFGPGTRLTVL.

V usage is TRBV18 and J usage is TRBJ2-1; D remains ambiguous. The CDR3 sequence is 13 residues long. Trimming stripped 8 bases from V and 4 bases from J, with 12 bases between. The germline CDR1 and CDR2 sequences are KGHSH and LQKENI. The CDR3 DNA reads as TGTGCCAGCCTCACGGGTACGTACAATGAGCAGTTCTTC. Its protein product is CASLTGTYNEQFF.

CDR3 residues: CASSPHLATGHEQFF. CDR3 nucleotides: TGTGCCAGCAGCCCCCACCTAGCAACTGGACATGAGCAGTTCTTC. The rearrangement uses TRBV5-4 and TRBJ2-1, with D perhaps matching TRBD2 (5 bases). Trimming removed 4 bases at V and 8 bases at J, with 19 bases between. Germline CDR1 reads SGHNT; CDR2 reads YYREEE (reference sequence). This CDR3 has 15 residues.

V usage is TRBV29-1 and J usage is TRBJ2-3; weak D call: TRBD2 (6 bases). The CDR3 runs 12 residues. The germline gives CDR1 SQVTM, CDR2 ANQGSEA. The V and J ends lost 3 bases and 8 bases respectively, with 12 bases between them. The CDR3 protein is CSVEISGGTQYF. For the CDR3, the DNA is TGCAGCGTTGAGATTAGCGGAGGTACGCAGTATTTT.

This clone occurred a few times. This sequence joins TRBV2 and TRBJ1-2, with D uncertain. Trimming left V 7 bases short and J 0 bases short, with 15 bases between. CDR1 and CDR2 (germline): SNHLY, FYNNEI. This CDR3 has 15 residues. CDR3 sequence: CASIRSAGPNYGYTF. For the CDR3, the DNA is TGTGCCAGCATCCGATCGGCAGGCCCTAACTATGGCTACACCTTC.

This clone has only a few counts. This sequence joins TRBV5-5 and TRBJ2-1; D is ambiguous. The CDR3 is 12 amino acids. V shed 2 bases and J shed 8 bases, with 8 bases lying between them. Germline assignment: CDR1 SGHKS and CDR2 YYEKEE (reference sequence). CDR3 sequence: CASSLSGDEQFF. CDR3 sequence (DNA): TGTGCCAGCAGCTTATCCGGAGATGAGCAGTTCTTC.

In this sample, this clone turned up a few times. The chain joins TRBV7-2 to TRBJ2-1; D is perhaps TRBD1 (6 bases). V shed 2 bases and J shed 2 bases, with 10 bases lying between them. Germline V gives CDR1 SGHTA, CDR2 FQGNSA. This CDR3 is 15 amino acids long. CDR3 nucleotides: TGTGCCAGCAGCTTATCTTCAGGGGCCTACAATGAGCAGTTCTTC. Amino acids: CASSLSSGAYNEQFF.

This clone was observed a handful of times. This chain connects TRBV30 to TRBJ1-5; 8 nucleotides match TRBD1. The ends lost 0 bases at V and 9 bases at J; junction bases unmatched: 10. CDR3 size: 15 residues. Germline CDR1 is GTSNPN and CDR2 is SVGIG (reference sequence). This CDR3 is CAWSVLGQGIGPQHF. CDR3 bases: TGTGCCTGGAGTGTGTTAGGACAGGGAATTGGGCCCCAGCATTTT.

This sequence joins TRBV4-3 and TRBJ1-1, with D perhaps TRBD1 (6 bases). This CDR3 region has 14 residues. Trimming pared 0 bases from V and 6 bases from J, leaving 11 bases between. In germline, CDR1 is LGHNA, CDR2 YSLEER. The CDR3 sequence is CASSQDLGAAEAFF. The CDR3, as DNA: TGCGCCAGCAGCCAAGATTTGGGGGCGGCTGAAGCTTTCTTT.

This clone was seen a few times. V and J are TRBV30 and TRBJ1-3; no reliable D call. This CDR3 is built from 15 residues. V dropped 0 bases and J dropped 0 bases, with 9 bases sitting between them. Germline V gene data show CDR1 as GTSNPN and CDR2 as SVGIG (reference sequence). Written as DNA, the CDR3 is TGTGCCTGGAGTGTACTGGGCTTCTCTGGAAACACCATATATTTT. It translates to CAWSVLGFSGNTIYF.

This clone was recorded a few times. The chain is built from TRBV7-2 and TRBJ2-1; D gene uncertain. Germline assignment: CDR1 SGHTA and CDR2 FQGNSA. V lost 3 bases and J 9 bases, leaving 15 bases between the germline ends. The length of the CDR3 is 14 residues. The CDR3 sequence is CASSFEARVSEQFF. CDR3 bases: TGTGCCAGCAGCTTTGAAGCCCGGGTGTCTGAGCAGTTCTTC.

The genes are TRBV7-2 and TRBJ2-2; D gene ambiguous. The CDR3 sequence is 15 residues long. Germline assignment: CDR1 SGHTA and CDR2 FQGNSA. Trimming cost V 3 bases and J 1 base, with 9 bases left between them. The CDR3 is CASSFDIRNTGELFF. CDR3 sequence (DNA): TGTGCCAGCAGCTTTGACATCAGGAACACCGGGGAGCTGTTTTTT.

The chain employs TRBV12-5 and TRBJ2-1; D possibly corresponds to TRBD1 (5 bases). The germline CDR1 and CDR2 sequences are LGHNT and FRNRAP. This CDR3 spans 12 amino acids. The V end was cut by 4 bases, the J end by 12 bases, with 13 bases between. CDR3 sequence (DNA): TGTGCTAGTGGTTCCGGATCCCAGGGGCAGTTCTTC. This translates into CASGSGSQGQFF.

This chain joins TRBV4-2 and TRBJ2-1; 8 bases align to TRBD2. The CDR3 runs to 16 residues. The trim removed 4 bases at V and 2 bases at J, leaving 7 bases unmatched. CDR1 and CDR2 (germline): LGHNA, YNFKEQ. The DNA of the CDR3 is TGTGCCAGCAGCCCTGACCCGGGGGGGACCTACAATGAGCAGTTCTTC. Translation: CASSPDPGGTYNEQFF.

This clone appeared a few times. The chain uses TRBV18 and TRBJ2-4; 12 positions match TRBD2. The CDR3 is made up of 16 amino acids. V dropped 3 bases and J dropped 8; count of bases not matched to a gene: 8. Germline loops: CDR1 KGHSH, CDR2 LQKENI. In nucleotides, the CDR3 is TGTGCCAGCTCACCCCTAGCGGGAGGGCCGAGGGACATTCAGTACTTC. Its translation is CASSPLAGGPRDIQYF.

This clone has a handful of counts. The CDR3 loop is CAWSVDSINQPQHF. Here the CDR3 DNA reads TGTGCCTGGAGTGTCGACAGTATCAATCAGCCCCAGCATTTT. The chain carries TRBV30 and TRBJ1-5; perhaps TRBD1 as D (5 bases). This CDR3 comprises 14 residues. Trimming took 0 bases from V and 3 from J, leaving 9 bases between them. From germline, CDR1 is GTSNPN and CDR2 SVGIG (reference sequence).

This clone has a handful of counts. The genes are TRBV5-4 and TRBJ2-5; D uncertain. Trimming took 1 base from V and 2 from J, leaving 3 bases between them. Germline V gene data show CDR1 as SGHNT and CDR2 as YYREEE (reference sequence). The CDR3 runs to 12 residues. The CDR3 protein is CASSLTQETQYF. CDR3 nucleotide sequence: TGTGCCAGCAGCTTGACTCAAGAGACCCAGTACTTC. The full variable domain, with the rest looked up from reference TRBV5-4 and TRBJ2-5, is ETGVTQSPTHLIKTRGQQVTLRCSSQSGHNTVSWYQQALGQGPQFIFQYYREEENGRGNFPPRFSGLQFPNYSSELNVNALELDDSALYLCASSLTQETQYFGPGTRLLVL.

This clone was seen a handful of times. This chain uses TRBV30 with TRBJ1-1; D is uncertain. The ends were cut back, 5 bases at V and 3 bases at J, with 10 bases in the middle. CDR1 is GTSNPN and CDR2 is SVGIG in the germline V gene (reference sequence). CDR3 length: 12 amino acids. CDR3 nucleotides: TGTGCCTGGGATCAGTCTTACACTGAAGCTTTCTTT. It specifies CAWDQSYTEAFF.

V usage is TRBV14 and J usage is TRBJ2-7, with 7 positions matching TRBD2. Per germline, CDR1 SGHDN and CDR2 FVKESK. With 1 base clipped from V and 3 bases from J, the junction kept 9 bases outside the gene matches. The CDR3 extends over 16 amino acids. The CDR3 loop reads CASSQGGVAGRYEQYF. For the CDR3, the DNA is TGTGCCAGCAGCCAAGGAGGGGTAGCGGGCCGCTACGAGCAGTACTTC.

The gene calls are TRBV5-4 and TRBJ2-1; TRBD1 matches 8 bases. The CDR3 spans 15 residues. The junction had 5 bases not matched to a gene; V was cut back by 4 bases and J by 2 bases. Germline loops: CDR1 SGHNT, CDR2 YYREEE (reference sequence). CDR3 residues: CASSTGTGAYNEQFF. CDR3 DNA: TGTGCCAGCAGCACAGGGACAGGAGCCTACAATGAGCAGTTCTTC.

This sequence joins TRBV30 and TRBJ2-7; TRBD1 aligns across 7 bases. Trimming removed 4 bases from V and 0 bases from J; junction bases left unmatched: 6. The CDR3 loop spans 14 amino acids. From germline, CDR1 is GTSNPN and CDR2 SVGIG (reference sequence). CDR3 DNA sequence: TGTGCCTGGAACCAGGGGGAGAGCTCCTACGAGCAGTACTTC. Translation gives CAWNQGESSYEQYF.